Given below is one TCR beta chain in context. Its antigen remains unknown. The CDR3 covers 16 residues. Trimming removed 6 bases from V and 1 base from J, with 17 bases in between. Germline V gene sequence: CDR1 MNHNY, CDR2 SVGAGI (reference sequence). This record comes from a study of T cell repertoires and HLA-DP antigens. Study information: Pre-culture CD4+ samples used around 1.3 ug DNA versus about 200 ng for CD137+CD4+ sorts. Study-level findings and limits: Sorted CD137+ cells had clonality roughly 0.42 against both alloantigens, versus roughly 0.04 pre-culture.

Untouched CD4+ T cells were isolated by negative selection, averaging about 98% purity. Purity of the untouched CD4+ T cells was roughly 98%. This table comes from immunoSEQ multiplex PCR, and its TCRdb copy is limited to in-frame clones, with some not included. The top ten hold around 0.3% of the sample, which has some 120,000 clones, 80% to 95% seen once. The chain employs TRBV6-6 and TRBJ2-3, with a weak D call TRBD1 (6 bases). This sequence was found in a young woman in good health and CMV-seronegative. The sample taken for sequencing was CD4+ T cells from PBMCs. Here the CDR3 DNA reads TGTGCCAGCAGGGCCCAGGGGTACGCGGGCACAGATACGCAGTATTTT. It specifies CASRAQGYAGTDTQYF.